One T cell receptor beta chain is described in this entry. Its antigen target is currently unknown. It has no much larger one-base neighbor in the sample; base qualities were not kept. The germline ends are 13 bases apart after V is trimmed by 7 bases and J by 7 bases. CDR1 and CDR2, per the germline V gene, are ENHRY and SYGVKD. Spanning cysteine to phenylalanine, the CDR3 consists of 13 amino acids. Only the CDR3 DNA is retained, 39 bases long and in frame from the first base. This specimen belongs to a study of response to subunit inactivated influenza vaccine (dated by TCRdb to 2017 to 2018). For the wider study: The study used deep quantitative T cell receptor repertoire profiling to track responses to a trivalent subunit inactivated influenza vaccine. Study-wide findings and limitations: It was suggested by the authors that each seasonal influenza vaccination may recruit only a limited number of new T cells.

Library prep was done by RT-PCR. Instrument used: Illumina HiSeq 2500. The public reads were quality trimmed at Q25 with fastp and then assembled into clones with MiXCR by TCRdb, keeping productive beta chains. CDR3 protein sequences are deduplicated, and each keeps its most common genes and DNA. Recorded for this sample are more than 700,000 distinct CDR3 sequences; roughly 20% of them occurred a single time. In total, the top ten clones hold around 9.6% of the sample. The chain couples TRBV10-3 to TRBJ1-4; tentative D gene TRBD1, with 5 bases matching. This receptor was taken from a man aged 50-60 years who received an inactivated influenza vaccine. Donor details come from another sample of the same person, matched by shared clones. The source material was PBMCs from blood, sampled more than 4 days after vaccination. The CDR3 corresponds to CAIKGSSSEKLFF. The nucleotide sequence is given as TGTGCCATCAAGGGGTCCTCAAGTGAAAAACTGTTTTTT.